This T cell receptor (beta chain) is from a study of blood T cell repertoires in COVID-19. The wider study: Sites across the United States, Italy and Spain contributed samples from acute and convalescent COVID-19. Nucleic acid was either cDNA or gDNA, and it came from T cells, B-cell-depleted T cells, or PBMCs.

Germline lookup yields CDR1 LGHNT and CDR2 FRNRAP. This CDR3 is 16 amino acids long. V was pared by 0 bases and J by 5 bases, with 7 bases of the junction left unmatched. Original data processing: Estimation of nucleated cell counts was performed using reference gene primer amplification. The data were produced by immunoSEQ multiplex PCR, yet TCRdb's version contains in-frame clones alone and is incomplete. V, J and clone size reflect that table, while D and trimming were determined from the DNA. The table has about 230,000 clones, roughly 80% seen once. Sequences were obtained from peripheral blood. The V and J genes are TRBV12-5 and TRBJ1-1; 9 nucleotides line up with TRBD1. This receptor was identified in a man aged 50 to 59 with active or convalescent COVID-19. CDR3 nucleotides: TGTGCTAGTGGTTTGGTACAAGGACAGGGGCTTACTGAAGCTTTCTTT. This sequence encodes CASGLVQGQGLTEAFF.